Each of the 23 T cell receptor beta chains below was sequenced from the same sample in a study of PD-L1 blockade in urothelial cancer. Assay used: immunoSEQ multiplex PCR; TCRdb lists only in-frame clones, some missing. Here the sample spans about 100,000 clones, 91% being singletons. The input for sequencing was PBMCs, taken around atezolizumab (anti-PD-L1) treatment. These receptors were taken from a woman over 75 with urothelial cancer.

The gene calls are TRBV29-1 and TRBJ2-7, with D hard to call. Germline CDR1 SQVTM, CDR2 ANQGSEA. V lost 2 bases and J 2 bases, leaving 10 bases between the germline ends. This CDR3 comprises 13 residues. The CDR3 loop is CSVEQSGTYEQYF. The CDR3 DNA reads as TGCAGCGTTGAACAGTCAGGAACCTACGAGCAGTACTTC.

V and J are TRBV4-1 and TRBJ2-1; TRBD2 matches 9 bases. The trim removed 0 bases at V and 0 bases at J, leaving 6 bases unmatched. Germline CDR1 is MGHRA and CDR2 is YSYEKL. The CDR3 extends over 18 amino acids. CDR3 sequence: CASSQDSREGRSYNEQFF. The CDR3 DNA reads as TGCGCCAGCAGCCAAGATTCGCGGGAGGGCCGCTCCTACAATGAGCAGTTCTTC.

Written as DNA, the CDR3 is TGTGCCACCTCGGGGGGAGGCTACTCCTACGAGCAGTACTTC. It codes for CATSGGGYSYEQYF. The chain uses TRBV5-4 and TRBJ2-7, with 7 positions matching TRBD2. V lost 9 bases, J lost 0 bases, and 9 bases stayed unmatched. Germline V lookup: CDR1 SGHNT, CDR2 YYREEE (reference sequence). This CDR3 comprises 14 residues.

This clone occurred once. This chain uses TRBV6-6 with TRBJ2-5, with TRBD1 matching 8 bases. The V gene's germline CDR1 is MNHNY and CDR2 SVGAGI (reference sequence). J lost 0 bases, V lost 2 bases, and 2 bases had no gene match. This CDR3 has 15 amino acids. In DNA form, the CDR3 reads TGTGCCAGCAGTTACGGACAGGGTAACCAAGAGACCCAGTACTTC. Its protein product is CASSYGQGNQETQYF.

This chain connects TRBV7-9 to TRBJ1-1, with 9 bases aligning to TRBD1. The V and J ends lost 4 bases and 4 bases, in that order; junction bases with no gene match: 1. The CDR3 has 13 residues. Germline CDR1 and CDR2: SEHNR and FQNEAQ (reference sequence). The CDR3 spells CASSWTGATEAFF. In DNA form, the CDR3 reads TGTGCCAGCAGCTGGACAGGGGCCACTGAAGCTTTCTTT.

This clone was picked up a small number of times. The V call is TRBV30, the J call TRBJ2-1, with 7 nucleotides matching TRBD2. Trimming removed 3 bases from V and 8 bases from J; junction bases left unmatched: 7. This CDR3 comprises 13 residues. Germline loops: CDR1 GTSNPN, CDR2 SVGIG (reference sequence). CDR3 sequence (DNA): TGTGCCTGGAGCCCCCGGGGGAGGGATGAGCAGTTCTTC. Its protein product is CAWSPRGRDEQFF.

The CDR3 coding sequence is TGTGCCAGCAGTGTGGGCCTCGTGGTCAAGACCTTAGAAAACTATGGCTACACCTTC. Amino acid sequence: CASSVGLVVKTLENYGYTF. The V call is TRBV2, the J call TRBJ1-2; D is uncertain. V lost 4 bases, J lost 2 bases, and 26 bases lay in between. The CDR3 is 19 amino acids. Germline CDR1 reads SNHLY; CDR2 reads FYNNEI.

This clone came up once. This chain uses TRBV7-6 with TRBJ2-7; D is possibly TRBD1 (5 bases). CDR1 is SGHVS and CDR2 is FNYEAQ in the germline V gene. This CDR3 comprises 12 residues. The V and J ends lost 6 bases and 3 bases respectively, with 9 bases between them. The CDR3 DNA reads TGTGCCAGCAGTAGGGGTAACTACGAGCAGTACTTC. This sequence encodes CASSRGNYEQYF.

The V call is TRBV18, the J call TRBJ1-5, with a possible D match to TRBD1 (5 bases). Germline V CDR1 and CDR2: KGHSH, LQKENI. The V end was cut by 3 bases, the J end by 7 bases, with 13 bases between. The CDR3 is 14 amino acids. In DNA form, the CDR3 reads TGTGCCAGCTCACCTGGGGCAGGGATCCAGCCCCAGCATTTT. Amino acids: CASSPGAGIQPQHF.

This sequence joins TRBV5-1 and TRBJ1-1, with 9 bases identical to TRBD1. Trimming removed 4 bases from V and 0 bases from J; junction bases left unmatched: 13. Germline CDR1 SGHRS, CDR2 YFSETQ. The CDR3 totals 18 residues. Here the CDR3 DNA reads TGCGCCAGCAGCCGAAATACCCGGGACAGGGATTTGAACACTGAAGCTTTCTTT. Its translation is CASSRNTRDRDLNTEAFF.

The CDR3 DNA is TGTGCCAGCAGCCTAGGGCAGGGGACCTCGGGAGCTTTCTTT. This translates into CASSLGQGTSGAFF. The chain links TRBV4-2 to TRBJ1-1; D might be TRBD1 (6 bases). Germline V CDR1 and CDR2: LGHNA, YNFKEQ. Trimming left V 4 bases short and J 10 bases short, with 19 bases between. CDR3 length equals 14 residues.

The CDR3: CASSLDNEQFF. The CDR3 coding sequence is TGTGCCAGCTCACTAGACAATGAGCAGTTCTTC. V gene TRBV18 combines with J gene TRBJ2-1; D gene uncertain. V was trimmed by 4 bases and J by 5 bases, leaving 3 bases between them. CDR3 length: 11 residues. Germline CDR1 is KGHSH and CDR2 is LQKENI.

V gene TRBV7-3 combines with J gene TRBJ2-1; D is uncertain. The germline gives CDR1 SGHTA, CDR2 FQGTGA. The CDR3 length is 16 residues. V was cut by 4 bases and J by 1 base, with 14 bases left in between. CDR3 in DNA: TGTGCCAGCAGCTCGAGTCCCCTCGGGTCCTACAATGAGCAGTTCTTC. It specifies CASSSSPLGSYNEQFF.

This chain joins TRBV9 and TRBJ2-1; 8 bases agree with TRBD2. Germline-derived CDR1 and CDR2 are SGDLS and YYNGEE. This CDR3 region has 16 residues. The J segment lost 5 bases and the V segment lost 3 bases, leaving 10 bases of the junction unmatched. CDR3 nucleotides: TGTGCCAGCAGCGCCCCACGCGGGAGGACTGACAATGAGCAGTTCTTC. Protein sequence: CASSAPRGRTDNEQFF.

The CDR3 DNA sequence: TGTGCCAGCAGTTTTACCCGGTTTGGACTAGTCTCCGAGCAGTACTTC. Protein product: CASSFTRFGLVSEQYF. This sequence joins TRBV27 and TRBJ2-7; 7 nucleotides match TRBD2. Germline CDR1 reads MNHEY; CDR2 reads SMNVEV (reference sequence). The CDR3 runs to 16 residues. Losses at the gene ends were 3 bases for V and 6 bases for J; bases not matched to a gene: 14.

J is TRBJ2-4 and V is TRBV15; TRBD1 matches 7 bases. Germline trimming cut 1 base from V and 0 bases from J; bases unmatched to any gene: 6. Per the germline V gene, CDR1 is LNHNV and CDR2 is YYDKDF (reference sequence). This CDR3 is built from 17 residues. The DNA of the CDR3 is TGTGCCACCAGCAGAGTCACAGGGGCCTTAGCCAAAAACATTCAGTACTTC. It codes for CATSRVTGALAKNIQYF. Complete variable domain (other parts from reference TRBV15 and TRBJ2-4): DAMVIQNPRYQVTQFGKPVTLSCSQTLNHNVMYWYQQKSSQAPKLLFHYYDKDFNNEADTPDNFQSRRPNTSFCFLDIRSPGLGDTAMYLCATSRVTGALAKNIQYFGAGTRLSVL.

V is TRBV30 and J is TRBJ2-1, with D possibly being TRBD2 (6 bases). CDR3 size: 15 residues. Trimming took 3 bases from V and 5 from J, leaving 17 bases between them. From germline, CDR1 is GTSNPN and CDR2 SVGIG (reference sequence). The CDR3 DNA reads TGTGCCTGGAGCCCTGGAGGTAGCGGCAACAATGAGCAGTTCTTC. Translated: CAWSPGGSGNNEQFF.

CDR3 sequence reads: CASSAVGAYASGANVLTF. CDR3 coding DNA: TGCGCCAGCAGCGCTGTGGGGGCATACGCCTCTGGGGCCAACGTCCTGACTTTC. This chain connects TRBV5-1 to TRBJ2-6; D is possibly TRBD1 (6 bases). Trimming pared 4 bases from V and 0 bases from J, leaving 17 bases between. The CDR3 is made up of 18 amino acids. Germline CDR1 and CDR2: SGHRS and YFSETQ.

The gene calls are TRBV14 and TRBJ2-2; 7 nucleotides line up with TRBD2. Germline CDR1 SGHDN, CDR2 FVKESK. Trimming removed 2 bases from V and 3 bases from J; junction bases left unmatched: 15. The CDR3 has 19 residues. The CDR3 sequence: CASSQNGRHGVGDTGELFF. The DNA for the CDR3 is TGTGCCAGCAGCCAAAACGGGAGGCATGGTGTTGGGGACACCGGGGAGCTGTTTTTT.

The rearrangement links TRBV6-5 to TRBJ1-2; D is perhaps TRBD1 (5 bases). Germline loops: CDR1 MNHEY, CDR2 SVGAGI. This CDR3 has 11 amino acids. Trimming removed 8 bases from V and 8 bases from J, with 12 bases in between. The CDR3 loop is CASGGEDGYTF. The CDR3 DNA is TGTGCCAGCGGGGGGGAGGACGGCTACACCTTC.

The CDR3 DNA reads as TGTGCCAGCAGTGAAAGCCCCGGAGGCAATCAGCCCCAGCATTTT. Translated: CASSESPGGNQPQHF. The rearrangement joins TRBV6-1 to TRBJ1-5; D is unclear. Germline CDR1 and CDR2: MNHNS and SASEGT. Trimming took 2 bases from V and 2 from J, leaving 10 bases between them. The length of the CDR3 is 15 residues.

The gene calls are TRBV28 and TRBJ2-7; D not certain. Germline CDR1 is MDHEN and CDR2 is SYDVKM. Trimming pared 2 bases from V and 0 bases from J, leaving 11 bases between. This CDR3 has 15 residues. The CDR3 spells CASSLQRNSSYEQYF. The CDR3 DNA reads TGTGCCAGCAGTTTACAAAGGAACAGCTCCTACGAGCAGTACTTC. Using reference TRBV28 and TRBJ2-7 for the parts outside the CDR3, the full variable domain is DVKVTQSSRYLVKRTGEKVFLECVQDMDHENMFWYRQDPGLGLRLIYFSYDVKMKEKGDIPEGYSVSREKKERFSLILESASTNQTSMYLCASSLQRNSSYEQYFGPGTRLTVT.

This clone occurred a few times. This chain connects TRBV27 to TRBJ2-7; 9 positions match TRBD1. From germline, CDR1 is MNHEY and CDR2 SMNVEV (reference sequence). V trimming: 6 bases; J trimming: 6 bases; junction bases outside the gene matches: 12. The CDR3 totals 15 residues. For the CDR3, the DNA is TGTGCCAGCAGATTAAACAGGGGGCATGTCTCCGAGCAGTACTTC. Protein: CASRLNRGHVSEQYF.